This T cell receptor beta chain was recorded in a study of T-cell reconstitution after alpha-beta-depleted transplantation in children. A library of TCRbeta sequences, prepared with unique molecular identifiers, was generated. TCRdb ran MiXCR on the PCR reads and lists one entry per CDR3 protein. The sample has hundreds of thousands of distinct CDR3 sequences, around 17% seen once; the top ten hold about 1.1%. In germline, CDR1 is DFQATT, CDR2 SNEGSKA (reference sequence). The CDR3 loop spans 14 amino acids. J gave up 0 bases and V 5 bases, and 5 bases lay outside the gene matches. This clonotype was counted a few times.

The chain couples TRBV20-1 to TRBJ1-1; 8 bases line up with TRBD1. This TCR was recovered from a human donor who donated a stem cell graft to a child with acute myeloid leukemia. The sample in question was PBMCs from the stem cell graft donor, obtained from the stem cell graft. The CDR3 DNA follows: TGCAGTGCTGGGGGACAGGATATGAACACTGAAGCTTTCTTT. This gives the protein CSAGGQDMNTEAFF.